This T cell receptor beta chain was found in a study of blood T cell repertoires in COVID-19. At the level of the study: Some COVID-19 samples were acute and others convalescent; all came from the United States, Italy and Spain. PBMCs, B-cell-depleted T cells, or T cells were the source of the cDNA or gDNA that made up the material.

Only one count was recorded for this clone. Source study methods: From reference gene primer amplification, estimates of nucleated cell counts were derived. Sequencing was performed with immunoSEQ multiplex PCR; in TCRdb, only in-frame clones are kept and a portion is missing. The DNA gave D and trimming, while V, J and clone size come from that table. The repertoire consists of around 150,000 clones, with 65% to 90% occurring once and the leading ten covering roughly 3.4%. The ends were cut back, 4 bases at V and 7 bases at J, with 17 bases in the middle. This CDR3 has 15 amino acids. Germline values: CDR1 LNHDA, CDR2 SQIVND (reference sequence).

The TCR originated in a man between 65 and 85 years old with acute or convalescent COVID-19. The specimen was peripheral blood. The chain couples TRBV19 to TRBJ1-5; D may be TRBD1 (5 bases). For the CDR3, the DNA is TGTGCCAGTAGTACCCCACAGGCCGCGGGGCAGCCCCAGCATTTT. Translation gives CASSTPQAAGQPQHF.